This entry lists 26 T cell receptor beta chains sequenced from one sample in a study of shared clonotypes between healthy human individuals. Sequenced by immunoSEQ multiplex PCR; TCRdb stores in-frame clones only, minus some. This table holds over 400,000 clones, about 72% found once. The sequencing input was PBMCs. The receptor source for this set is a woman between 40 and 55 years old in good health. Some clones in this sample may be carry-over from other donors' samples.

This clone was found once. J is TRBJ2-1 and V is TRBV28; tentatively, D is TRBD2 (6 bases). The CDR3 consists of 16 residues. V lost 2 bases and J 7 bases, leaving 18 bases between the germline ends. The germline V gene encodes CDR1 MDHEN and CDR2 SYDVKM. The CDR3 nucleotides read TGTGCCAGCAGTTTACCCCCCCCGGCAGGGAGGAATGAGCAGTTCTTC. Its translation is CASSLPPPAGRNEQFF.

Regarding this clone: One end of the junction fails to match germline, which may point to a read error. The rearrangement joins TRBV7-7 to TRBJ2-2, with no clear D. Germline loops: CDR1 SSHAT, CDR2 FNYEAQ (reference sequence). The CDR3 contains 15 residues. CDR3 region: CASSAAQTNTGELFF. CDR3 nucleotide sequence: TGTGCTAGCAGCGCGGCTCAAACGAACACCGGGGAGCTGTTTTTT. The complete variable domain, with remaining parts taken from reference TRBV7-7 and TRBJ2-2, reads GAGVSQSPRYKVTKRGQDVTLRCDPISSHATLYWYQQALGQGPEFLTYFNYEAQPDKSGLPSDRFSAERPEGSISTLTIQRTEQRDSAMYRCASSAAQTNTGELFFGEGSRLTVL.

Turning to this clone: Given a much more abundant clone one base away, this may be a read error. Within the sample, other DNA sequences also encode this same CDR3. The chain has TRBV5-4 and TRBJ1-2; TRBD1 is a possible D gene (5 bases). Germline V gene lookup returns CDR1 SGHNT and CDR2 YYREEE (reference sequence). There are 13 residues in the CDR3. The CDR3 sequence: CASSSTGPYGYTF. The CDR3 nucleotides are TGTGCCAGTAGCTCCACAGGTCCTTATGGCTACACCTTC.

This clone was seen only once. The V call is TRBV19, the J call TRBJ2-1; 7 nucleotides match TRBD2. Germline V gene lookup returns CDR1 LNHDA and CDR2 SQIVND (reference sequence). With 4 bases clipped from V and 0 bases from J, the junction kept 9 bases outside the gene matches. This CDR3 comprises 17 residues. The CDR3 protein is CASSTTMGGSSYNEQFF. Here the CDR3 DNA reads TGTGCCAGTAGTACCACAATGGGCGGGAGCTCCTACAATGAGCAGTTCTTC.

This chain joins TRBV7-2 and TRBJ2-3; TRBD1 matches 9 bases. The V and J ends lost 5 bases and 5 bases, in that order; junction bases with no gene match: 11. The germline CDR1 and CDR2 sequences are SGHTA and FQGNSA. The CDR3 has 16 amino acids. The CDR3 nucleotides are TGTGCCAGCAGCCGTACCTGGGACAGGGCAGTAGATACGCAGTATTTT. It encodes CASSRTWDRAVDTQYF.

The J gene is TRBJ1-1, the V gene TRBV5-1, with unresolved D. From germline, CDR1 is SGHRS and CDR2 YFSETQ. The V end was cut by 0 bases, the J end by 4 bases, with 13 bases between. There are 15 residues in the CDR3. In nucleotides, the CDR3 is TGCGCCAGCAGCTTGGTGACGGCGGCGGGCACTGAAGCTTTCTTT. It codes for CASSLVTAAGTEAFF. Combining the CDR3 with reference TRBV5-1 and TRBJ1-1 gives the whole variable domain KAGVTQTPRYLIKTRGQQVTLSCSPISGHRSVSWYQQTPGQGLQFLFEYFSETQRNKGNFPGRFSGRQFSNSRSEMNVSTLELGDSALYLCASSLVTAAGTEAFFGQGTRLTVV.

This chain joins TRBV9 and TRBJ2-2; 12 nucleotides line up with TRBD2. Germline-derived CDR1 and CDR2 are SGDLS and YYNGEE. The CDR3 length is 18 residues. V dropped 0 bases and J dropped 5; count of bases not matched to a gene: 8. CDR3 DNA: TGTGCCAGCAGCGTAGTCGGACTAGCGGGAAGTGGAACCGGGGAGCTGTTTTTT. This translates into CASSVVGLAGSGTGELFF.

The chain uses TRBV18 and TRBJ2-7; no firm D call. V was pared by 3 bases and J by 6 bases, with 12 bases between. The CDR3 runs 13 residues. In germline, CDR1 is KGHSH, CDR2 LQKENI. The CDR3 coding sequence is TGTGCCAGCTCACCCGTAGTGGCCTCCGAGCAGTACTTC. It encodes CASSPVVASEQYF.

The V gene is TRBV5-1, the J gene TRBJ2-5, with TRBD1 as a possible D gene (6 bases). CDR1 and CDR2 from the germline V gene are SGHRS and YFSETQ. The CDR3 sequence is 14 residues long. Trimming cost V 6 bases and J 9 bases, with 21 bases left between them. In nucleotides, the CDR3 is TGCGCCAGCATGCAGGGGAGTGGGAGTTTAGCCCAGTACTTC. Translation: CASMQGSGSLAQYF.

The DNA for the CDR3 is TGTGCCAGCACCCCCAGGACTAGCGGGTCCTACAATGAGCAGTTCTTC. Translating it yields CASTPRTSGSYNEQFF. The J gene is TRBJ2-1, the V gene TRBV2; 11 bases agree with TRBD2. V lost 7 bases, J lost 1 base, and 6 bases stayed unmatched. This CDR3 region has 16 residues. Germline lookup yields CDR1 SNHLY and CDR2 FYNNEI.

This clone has a single count. The V call is TRBV7-2, the J call TRBJ2-2; 8 nucleotides align to TRBD1. CDR3 length: 16 amino acids. CDR1 is SGHTA and CDR2 is FQGNSA in the germline V gene. After removal of 4 bases from V and 3 bases from J, the junction contained 7 bases not matched to a gene. The CDR3 protein is CASSSPDRAYTGELFF. CDR3 bases: TGTGCCAGCAGCTCTCCGGACAGGGCCTACACCGGGGAGCTGTTTTTT.

The rearrangement joins TRBV18 to TRBJ2-7; D is possibly TRBD2 (5 bases). The V gene lost 5 bases and the J gene lost 6 bases, with 14 bases spanning the gap. Germline-derived CDR1 and CDR2 are KGHSH and LQKENI. This CDR3 spans 13 amino acids. The CDR3 DNA follows: TGTGCCAGCTCAACCAGAGGGCCTGGCGAGCAGTACTTC. The encoded protein is CASSTRGPGEQYF.

J is TRBJ2-5 and V is TRBV5-4, with D hard to call. The germline CDR1 and CDR2 sequences are SGHNT and YYREEE (reference sequence). Trimming left V 0 bases short and J 3 bases short, with 6 bases between. This CDR3 region has 13 residues. CDR3 loop: CASSLDTEETQYF. The CDR3 DNA follows: TGTGCCAGCAGCTTGGATACCGAAGAGACCCAGTACTTC.

The V gene is TRBV4-2, the J gene TRBJ1-2; 10 nucleotides match TRBD1. The CDR3 runs to 15 residues. The V gene end was trimmed by 2 bases and the J gene end by 2 bases; junction bases not matched to a gene: 2. Germline V lookup: CDR1 LGHNA, CDR2 YNFKEQ. CDR3 residues: CASSQRDRGNYGYTF. Here the CDR3 DNA reads TGTGCCAGCAGCCAAAGGGACAGGGGAAACTATGGCTACACCTTC.

The V gene is TRBV5-1, the J gene TRBJ2-1; 9 bases fit TRBD1. The CDR3 covers 14 residues. J lost 5 bases, V lost 4 bases, and 4 bases had no gene match. Germline lookup yields CDR1 SGHRS and CDR2 YFSETQ. CDR3 bases: TGCGCCAGCAGCGACAGGGGGGTAAACAATGAGCAGTTCTTC. This encodes CASSDRGVNNEQFF.

This clone appeared once. The chain is built from TRBV18 and TRBJ2-7; TRBD1 agrees at 9 bases. There are 15 residues in the CDR3. Germline V gives CDR1 KGHSH, CDR2 LQKENI. After removal of 1 base from V and 4 bases from J, the junction contained 5 bases not matched to a gene. CDR3 DNA: TGTGCCAGCTCACCACTACAGGGGGCGCGGTACGAGCAGTACTTC. Its protein product is CASSPLQGARYEQYF.

V and J are TRBV6-6 and TRBJ1-1, with D hard to call. Deletions cut 2 bases from V and 3 bases from J, with 13 bases between. CDR3 length: 15 amino acids. The germline gives CDR1 MNHNY, CDR2 SVGAGI (reference sequence). The CDR3 loop reads CASSYRAAEDTEAFF. DNA of the CDR3: TGTGCCAGCAGTTACCGGGCGGCGGAGGACACTGAAGCTTTCTTT.

The genes are TRBV28 and TRBJ2-5, with TRBD2 as a possible D gene (5 bases). CDR1 and CDR2 from the germline V gene are MDHEN and SYDVKM. Trimming left V 4 bases short and J 4 bases short, with 16 bases between. This CDR3 is built from 15 residues. The CDR3 DNA is TGTGCCAGCAGTTCTTTTCCGGGGAACGGAGAGACCCAGTACTTC. Protein: CASSSFPGNGETQYF.

The chain couples TRBV28 to TRBJ2-2; D possibly matches TRBD1 or TRBD2 (5 bases each). Trimming cost V 6 bases and J 3 bases, with 17 bases left between them. CDR1 and CDR2 from the germline V gene are MDHEN and SYDVKM. The CDR3 extends over 16 amino acids. CDR3 in DNA: TGTGCCAGCAGCCTTGAGAGGGGATGGGACACCGGGGAGCTGTTTTTT. Residues: CASSLERGWDTGELFF. The complete variable domain, with remaining parts taken from reference TRBV28 and TRBJ2-2, reads DVKVTQSSRYLVKRTGEKVFLECVQDMDHENMFWYRQDPGLGLRLIYFSYDVKMKEKGDIPEGYSVSREKKERFSLILESASTNQTSMYLCASSLERGWDTGELFFGEGSRLTVL.

In DNA form, the CDR3 reads TGTGCCAGAACCCAGGGGGAGACCCAGTACTTC. The encoded protein is CARTQGETQYF. The V call is TRBV6-5, the J call TRBJ2-5, with D possibly being TRBD1 (6 bases). The CDR3 covers 11 residues. The germline V gene has CDR1 MNHEY and CDR2 SVGAGI. Trimming took off 9 bases at V and 5 bases at J, with 10 bases between the two ends.

This chain joins TRBV6-1 and TRBJ2-7; TRBD1 is a possible D gene (6 bases). The ends were cut back, 4 bases at V and 3 bases at J, with 13 bases in the middle. The CDR3 totals 14 residues. Looked up from germline, CDR1 is MNHNS and CDR2 is SASEGT. The CDR3 nucleotides are TGTGCCAGCAGTGGCGGACAGAGATTCTACGAGCAGTACTTC. It yields the protein CASSGGQRFYEQYF.

This clone was detected many times. Additional DNA sequences in this sample encode the identical CDR3. The chain recombines TRBV25-1 with TRBJ2-7; 11 nucleotides line up with TRBD1. Germline lookup yields CDR1 MGHDK and CDR2 SYGVNS. With 3 bases clipped from V and 3 bases from J, the junction kept 4 bases outside the gene matches. This CDR3 is 15 amino acids long. DNA for the CDR3: TGTGCCAGCAGTGAGTTCGGGACAGGGGGCTACGAGCAGTACTTC. Protein: CASSEFGTGGYEQYF.

The sample holds a few counts of this clone. This chain connects TRBV29-1 to TRBJ2-3; the match to TRBD1 covers 7 bases. Germline CDR1 reads SQVTM; CDR2 reads ANQGSEA. The CDR3 is 13 residues long. The junction had 7 bases not matched to a gene; V was cut back by 7 bases and J by 3 bases. As DNA, the CDR3 is TGCAGCGAACGCCGGGACAGAACAGATACGCAGTATTTT. It yields the protein CSERRDRTDTQYF.

As regards this clone: The sample contains more than one DNA sequence encoding this CDR3. The rearrangement joins TRBV7-3 to TRBJ2-1; 9 bases match TRBD2. Germline-derived CDR1 and CDR2 are SGHTA and FQGTGA. The CDR3 runs to 15 residues. The J segment lost 4 bases and the V segment lost 1 base, leaving 2 bases of the junction unmatched. The CDR3 bases are TGTGCCAGCAGCTTAAGGCTAGCGGGATACAATGAGCAGTTCTTC. Its translation is CASSLRLAGYNEQFF. The complete variable domain, with remaining parts taken from reference TRBV7-3 and TRBJ2-1, reads GAGVSQTPSNKVTEKGKYVELRCDPISGHTALYWYRQSLGQGPEFLIYFQGTGAADDSGLPNDRFFAVRPEGSVSTLKIQRTERGDSAVYLCASSLRLAGYNEQFFGPGTRLTVL.

This chain links TRBV7-3 with TRBJ2-7; the match to TRBD2 covers 9 bases. Germline V lookup: CDR1 SGHTA, CDR2 FQGTGA. With V trimmed by 5 bases and J by 2 bases, 10 bases remained unmatched. This CDR3 contains 16 residues. Here the CDR3 reads CASSPSGSGSAYEQYF. As DNA, the CDR3 is TGTGCCAGCAGCCCCTCGGGTAGCGGGAGTGCCTACGAGCAGTACTTC. Complete variable domain (other parts from reference TRBV7-3 and TRBJ2-7): GAGVSQTPSNKVTEKGKYVELRCDPISGHTALYWYRQSLGQGPEFLIYFQGTGAADDSGLPNDRFFAVRPEGSVSTLKIQRTERGDSAVYLCASSPSGSGSAYEQYFGPGTRLTVT.

The V call is TRBV15, the J call TRBJ1-1; a weak D match, TRBD1 (6 bases). CDR3 length equals 14 residues. Germline assignment: CDR1 LNHNV and CDR2 YYDKDF (reference sequence). Trimming stripped 6 bases from V and 6 bases from J, with 17 bases between. The CDR3 coding sequence is TGTGCCACCAGAGTACGGCAGGGGAGCGCTGAAGCTTTCTTT. This sequence encodes CATRVRQGSAEAFF.